The rows below give T cell receptor beta chains drawn from one sample of a study of blood T cell repertoires in COVID-19. The protocol was immunoSEQ multiplex PCR, while the TCRdb copy is restricted to in-frame clones and leaves out a portion. The table shows approximately 330,000 clones, with almost 90% occurring only once. What was sequenced was peripheral blood. These receptors were taken from a woman in her thirties or forties with COVID-19, enrolled during active disease. Each CDR3 is given with its conserved first and last residue. Each record gives: V gene, D gene, clone size, J gene, CDR3 DNA, CDR3 protein. The D gene is left open where the match is weak. Some rows mark clone size as missing; the rest say once, few, many or name a class of expanded clone.

TRBV28	.	.	TRBJ1-4	TGTGCCAGCAGTCAGATGAAAATGCCAACTAATGAAAAACTGTTTTTT	CASSQMKMPTNEKLFF
TRBV7-3	TRBD2	.	TRBJ2-2	TGTGCCAGCAGCTTCTGGGGTCGGGGGGGACCCGGGGAGCTGTTTTTT	CASSFWGRGGPGELFF
TRBV2	.	.	TRBJ1-3	TGTGCCAGCAGTGTCGGAGGAGTAAGCTCTGGAAACACCATATATTTT	CASSVGGVSSGNTIYF
TRBV28	TRBD2	.	TRBJ2-5	TGTGCCAGCAGTCTTTCCGGGACTAGCGTCACCGAGACCCAGTACTTC	CASSLSGTSVTETQYF
TRBV27	TRBD1	.	TRBJ1-1	TGTGCCAGCAGTCCCGACGACAGGGCGAACACTGAAGCTTTCTTT	CASSPDDRANTEAFF
TRBV7-2	.	.	TRBJ1-1	TGTGCCAGCAGCCCTCAGATGATGAACACTGAAGCTTTCTTT	CASSPQMMNTEAFF
TRBV7-9	TRBD1	.	TRBJ1-2	TGTGCCAGCAGCTTAATTCTAGGACAGGGGGGTTATGGCTACACCTTC	CASSLILGQGGYGYTF
TRBV28	TRBD1	.	TRBJ1-1	TGTGCCAGCTCAGATTGGACAGGGGAGGACACTGAAGCTTTCTTT	CASSDWTGEDTEAFF
TRBV28	.	once	TRBJ1-1	TGTGCCAGCAGTCGTACGGGACAAAGCACTGAAGCTTTCTTT	CASSRTGQSTEAFF
TRBV12-5	TRBD2	.	TRBJ2-5	TGTGCTAGTGGTTTGGTAGCCGTTAGCGGGAAAGAGACCCAGTACTTC	CASGLVAVSGKETQYF
TRBV12-5	.	.	TRBJ1-1	TGTGCTAGTGGTTTGGTACCAGGCACTGAAGCTTTCTTT	CASGLVPGTEAFF
TRBV5-1	.	.	TRBJ1-6	TGCGCCAGCAGCTTCGCCCGACGGACAGTCGATTCACCCCTCCACTTT	CASSFARRTVDSPLHF
TRBV4-2	.	.	TRBJ2-3	TGTGCCAGCAGCCAACAGACCCTAGGGGGCACAGATACGCAGTATTTT	CASSQQTLGGTDTQYF
TRBV3-1/TRBV3-2	TRBD2	.	TRBJ2-1	TGTGCCAGCAGCTTCTCCGGGACTAGCGGCACCTACAATGAGCAGTTCTTC	CASSFSGTSGTYNEQFF
TRBV7-6	.	.	TRBJ1-3	TGTGCCAGCAGCTTAGGGGTCGCCTCGACAGGCGCCCACTCTGGAAACACCATATATTTT	CASSLGVASTGAHSGNTIYF
TRBV2	TRBD1	.	TRBJ2-7	TGTGCCAGCAGTGACCTTGGGGGACAGGCCTACGAGCAGTACTTC	CASSDLGGQAYEQYF
TRBV28	.	.	TRBJ2-1	TGTGCCAGCAGTGTTCAAGCCCAGCTCCCACTATCAAAGTTCTTC	CASSVQAQLPLSKFF
TRBV30	.	.	TRBJ1-6	TGTGCCTGGAGAATTCCGACAGGCAGGAATTCACCCCTCCACTTT	CAWRIPTGRNSPLHF
TRBV14	.	.	TRBJ1-4	TGTGCCAGCAGCCCCGAGGTTAATGAAAAACTGTTTTTT	CASSPEVNEKLFF
TRBV18	.	.	TRBJ1-1	TGTGCCAGCTCACCTCTAGAGACTAGAGCTGAAGCTTTCTTT	CASSPLETRAEAFF
TRBV5-4	TRBD1	.	TRBJ1-2	TGTGCCAGCAGCTTGTTTAGGGGGCAGGATGGCTACACCTTC	CASSLFRGQDGYTF
TRBV5-4	TRBD1	.	TRBJ1-1	TGTGCCAGCAGCTTGGCCGCAGGGGGCGGCACTGAAGCTTTCTTT	CASSLAAGGGTEAFF
TRBV5-1	TRBD2	.	TRBJ2-5	TGCGCCAGCATCGCCGGGACTAGAAACCAAGAGACCCAGTACTTC	CASIAGTRNQETQYF
TRBV2	.	once	TRBJ1-5	TGTGCCAGCAGGGGGGCCTTATTCAATCAGCCCCAGCATTTT	CASRGALFNQPQHF
TRBV12-5	TRBD2	.	TRBJ2-3	TGTGCTAGTGGTCTGGGACTAGCGGGAGTCGATACGCAGTATTTT	CASGLGLAGVDTQYF
TRBV5-4	.	.	TRBJ2-5	TGTGCCACCGCGGGACAGCAAGAGACCCAGTACTTC	CATAGQQETQYF
TRBV5-1	TRBD1	.	TRBJ1-2	TGCGCCAGCAGCGCGGGACAGTCCTCTAACTATGGCTACACCTTC	CASSAGQSSNYGYTF
TRBV30	.	once	TRBJ2-6	TGTGCCTGGAGTGACCGAGGGTTTAAAGCTGGGGCCAACGTCCTGACTTTC	CAWSDRGFKAGANVLTF
TRBV28	TRBD1	.	TRBJ1-5	TGTGCCAGCAGTTCGGGACAGCTTAGCAATCAGCCCCAGCATTTT	CASSSGQLSNQPQHF
TRBV5-1	TRBD2	.	TRBJ2-2	TGCGCCAGCAGCTTGGATCCTAGCGGCGTCACCGGGGAGCTGTTTTTT	CASSLDPSGVTGELFF
TRBV30	.	.	TRBJ1-3	TGTGCCTTCCCTGGGGCCTCTGGAAACACCATATATTTT	CAFPGASGNTIYF
TRBV28	.	.	TRBJ2-4	TGTGCCAGCAAGGAGGCTGAGCTAGCCAAAAACATTCAGTACTTC	CASKEAELAKNIQYF
TRBV6-6	.	.	TRBJ1-2	TGTGCCAGCAGTCCCCCCCAGGGGCGACTACTGTTAAACTATGGCTACACCTTC	CASSPPQGRLLLNYGYTF
TRBV7-7	TRBD1	.	TRBJ2-5	TGTGCTAGCAGCTTAGGGGCAGGGGGTGTGGAGACCCAGTACTTC	CASSLGAGGVETQYF
TRBV27	.	few	TRBJ1-2	TGTGCCAGCACCCATGTGGGGGGGCCGGACTATGGCTACACCTTC	CASTHVGGPDYGYTF
TRBV13	.	.	TRBJ2-3	TGTGCCAGCAGCTCCTTAGGGGGGGCGGCAGATACGCAGTATTTT	CASSSLGGAADTQYF
TRBV6-2/TRBV6-3	TRBD1	.	TRBJ2-2	TGTGCCAGCAGCCCAGGGGGCTTCACCGGGGAGCTGTTTTTT	CASSPGGFTGELFF
TRBV5-8	.	.	TRBJ1-4	TGTGCCAGCAGCCCCAGGGCAGGGCGGAATGAAAAACTGTTTTTT	CASSPRAGRNEKLFF
TRBV5-1	.	.	TRBJ2-1	TGCGCCAGCGGATCGTCCGGAGCTAACAATGAGCAGTTCTTC	CASGSSGANNEQFF
TRBV7-2	.	.	TRBJ1-1	TGTGCCAGCAGCTCAACCGGGACAAGTCTCATGAACACTGAAGCTTTCTTT	CASSSTGTSLMNTEAFF
TRBV10-3	TRBD2	once	TRBJ2-1	TGTGCCATCAGTTCGGGACTAGCGGCAAACAATGAGCAGTTCTTC	CAISSGLAANNEQFF
TRBV9	.	.	TRBJ1-3	TGTGCCAGCGGGGAGTTAACCTCTGGAAACACCATATATTTT	CASGELTSGNTIYF
TRBV9	TRBD2	.	TRBJ2-1	TGTGCCAGCAGCGCCCTAACTAGCGGAGCGTACAATGAGCAGTTCTTC	CASSALTSGAYNEQFF
TRBV10-3	TRBD1	.	TRBJ2-7	TGTGCCATTTCCTCCGAGGTTTCCGGGACAGGGGACGAGCAGTACTTC	CAISSEVSGTGDEQYF
TRBV7-3	TRBD1	.	TRBJ2-3	TGTGCCAGCAGCCGGTCGGGACAGGGCGATGGTACGCAGTATTTT	CASSRSGQGDGTQYF
TRBV25-1	.	.	TRBJ1-2	TGTGCCAGCAGTGATTCTGCAGGGAACTATGGCTACACCTTC	CASSDSAGNYGYTF
TRBV5-8	.	.	TRBJ1-3	TGTGCCAGCAGCTTGGGTTCGGTTGGAAACACCATATATTTT	CASSLGSVGNTIYF
TRBV19	TRBD1	.	TRBJ2-5	TGTGCCAGTAGTCATGGACAGGGAGGCGAAGAGACCCAGTACTTC	CASSHGQGGEETQYF
TRBV9	TRBD1	medium-sized	TRBJ1-2	TGTGCCAGCAGTGCCGGGACAGTCTATGGCTACACCTTC	CASSAGTVYGYTF
TRBV5-4	TRBD1	once	TRBJ2-2	TGTGCCAGCAGCCGGGACAGGGCTGGCACCGGGGAGCTGTTTTTT	CASSRDRAGTGELFF
TRBV30	TRBD1	.	TRBJ2-5	TGTGCCTGGAGCCAGAGACAGGGAAACCAAGAGACCCAGTACTTC	CAWSQRQGNQETQYF
TRBV28	.	.	TRBJ2-7	TGTGCCAGCAGCTTTAGAGGGGAGGCGGGCTCCTACGAGCAGTACTTC	CASSFRGEAGSYEQYF
TRBV7-8	.	.	TRBJ2-5	TGTGCCAGCAGCTTCTACGGGGTAAAGTGGACCCAGTACTTC	CASSFYGVKWTQYF
TRBV6-1	.	.	TRBJ1-5	TGTGCCAGCAGTGACAGGGTCCGGAATCAGCCCCAGCATTTT	CASSDRVRNQPQHF
TRBV27	.	few	TRBJ1-5	TGTGCCAGCAGTTTATGGGGGCCCGCTAGCAATCAGCCCCAGCATTTT	CASSLWGPASNQPQHF
TRBV2	.	.	TRBJ2-4	TGTGCCAGCAGTGAATTTACGGGGGGCTTGAACATTCAGTACTTC	CASSEFTGGLNIQYF
TRBV4-1	.	.	TRBJ1-1	TGCGCCAGCAGCACCCGACGGCTCGGGGTGGGAACTGAAGCTTTCTTT	CASSTRRLGVGTEAFF
TRBV9	TRBD1	.	TRBJ1-4	TGTGCCAGCAGCACTAGCGGCCAGGGGGGTGAAAAACTGTTTTTT	CASSTSGQGGEKLFF
TRBV7-9	TRBD1	.	TRBJ2-7	TGTGCCAGCAGCTTAGGGGGGACAGACGAGCAGTACTTC	CASSLGGTDEQYF
TRBV28	TRBD2	.	TRBJ2-5	TGTGCCAGCAGTTCCCGGCTAGCGGTAATCCAAGAGACCCAGTACTTC	CASSSRLAVIQETQYF